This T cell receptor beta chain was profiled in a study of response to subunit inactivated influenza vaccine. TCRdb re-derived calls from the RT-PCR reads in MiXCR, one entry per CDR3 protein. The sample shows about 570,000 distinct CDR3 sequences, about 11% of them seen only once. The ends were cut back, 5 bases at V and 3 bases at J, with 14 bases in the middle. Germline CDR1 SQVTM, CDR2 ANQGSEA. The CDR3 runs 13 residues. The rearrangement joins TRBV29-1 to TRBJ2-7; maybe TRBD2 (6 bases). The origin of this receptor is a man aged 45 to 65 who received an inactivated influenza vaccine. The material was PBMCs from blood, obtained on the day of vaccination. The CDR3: CSVKFRDFYEQYF. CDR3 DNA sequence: TGCAGCGTTAAGTTCAGGGACTTCTACGAGCAGTACTTC.